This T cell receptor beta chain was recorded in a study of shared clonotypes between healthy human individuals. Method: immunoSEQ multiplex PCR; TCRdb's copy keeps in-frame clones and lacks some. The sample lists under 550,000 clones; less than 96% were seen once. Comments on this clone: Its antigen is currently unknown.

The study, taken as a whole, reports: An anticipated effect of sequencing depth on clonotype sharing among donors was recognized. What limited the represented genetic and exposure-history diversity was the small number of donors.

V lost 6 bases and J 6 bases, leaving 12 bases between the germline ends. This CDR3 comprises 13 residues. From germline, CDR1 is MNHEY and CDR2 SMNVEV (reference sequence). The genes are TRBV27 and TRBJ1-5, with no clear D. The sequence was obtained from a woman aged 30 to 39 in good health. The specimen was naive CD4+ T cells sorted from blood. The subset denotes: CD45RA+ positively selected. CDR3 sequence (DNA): TGTGCCAGCAGAAGCCGGGTCGGTCAGCCCCAGCATTTT. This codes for CASRSRVGQPQHF.